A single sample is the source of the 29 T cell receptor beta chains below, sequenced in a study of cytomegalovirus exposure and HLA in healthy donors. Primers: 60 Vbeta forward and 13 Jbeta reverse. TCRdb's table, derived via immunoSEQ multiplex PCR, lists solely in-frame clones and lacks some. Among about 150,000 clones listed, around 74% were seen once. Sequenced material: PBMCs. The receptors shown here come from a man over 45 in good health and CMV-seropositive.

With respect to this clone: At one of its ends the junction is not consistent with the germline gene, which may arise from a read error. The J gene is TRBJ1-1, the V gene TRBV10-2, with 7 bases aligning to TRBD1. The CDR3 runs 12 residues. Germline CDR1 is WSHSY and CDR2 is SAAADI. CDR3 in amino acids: CASSEPRQGLTF. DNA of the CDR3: TGCGCCAGCAGTGAGCCGAGACAGGGCCTTACCTTT.

As DNA, the CDR3 is TGTGCCAGCAGCTTGACAGGGGGCATTTCCTACAATGAGCAGTTCTTC. Encoded protein: CASSLTGGISYNEQFF. The chain carries TRBV5-6 and TRBJ2-1; 9 nucleotides agree with TRBD1. Germline CDR1 reads SGHDT; CDR2 reads YYEEEE. The CDR3 is made up of 16 amino acids. Trimming removed 1 base from V and 1 base from J; junction bases left unmatched: 3.

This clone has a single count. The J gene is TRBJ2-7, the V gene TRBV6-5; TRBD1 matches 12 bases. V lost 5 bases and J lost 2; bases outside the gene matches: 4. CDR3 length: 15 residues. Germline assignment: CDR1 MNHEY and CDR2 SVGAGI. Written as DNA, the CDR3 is TGTGCCAGCAGTGGAGGGACAGGGGGCGCCTACGAGCAGTACTTC. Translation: CASSGGTGGAYEQYF.

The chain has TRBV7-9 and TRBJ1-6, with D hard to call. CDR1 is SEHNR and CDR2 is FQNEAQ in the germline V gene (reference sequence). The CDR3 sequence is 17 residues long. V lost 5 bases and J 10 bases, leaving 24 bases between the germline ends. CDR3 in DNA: TGTGCCAGCAGCCCAAGCTCGAGACCGCCGGAGGGCTCACCCCTCCACTTT. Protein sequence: CASSPSSRPPEGSPLHF.

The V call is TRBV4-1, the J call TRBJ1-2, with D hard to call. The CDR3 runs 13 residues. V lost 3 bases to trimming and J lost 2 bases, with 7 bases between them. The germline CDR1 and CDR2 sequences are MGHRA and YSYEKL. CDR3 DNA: TGCGCCAGCAGCCAGGGAGCCAACTATGGCTACACCTTC. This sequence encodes CASSQGANYGYTF.

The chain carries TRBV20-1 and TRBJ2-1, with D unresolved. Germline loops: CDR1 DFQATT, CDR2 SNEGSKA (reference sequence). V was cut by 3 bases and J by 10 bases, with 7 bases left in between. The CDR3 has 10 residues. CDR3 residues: CSASEVEQFF. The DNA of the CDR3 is TGCAGTGCTAGCGAGGTAGAGCAGTTCTTC.

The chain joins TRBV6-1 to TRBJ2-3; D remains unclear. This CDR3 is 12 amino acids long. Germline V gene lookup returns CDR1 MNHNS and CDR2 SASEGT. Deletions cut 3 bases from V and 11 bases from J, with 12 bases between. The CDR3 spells CASSEYEGEQYF. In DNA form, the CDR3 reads TGTGCCAGCAGTGAGTATGAAGGAGAGCAGTATTTT.

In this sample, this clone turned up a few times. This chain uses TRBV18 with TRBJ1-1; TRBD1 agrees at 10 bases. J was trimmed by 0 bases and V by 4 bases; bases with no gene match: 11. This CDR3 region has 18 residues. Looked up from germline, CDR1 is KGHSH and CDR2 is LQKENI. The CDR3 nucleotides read TGTGCCAGCTCACGGACCTATGGACAGGGGGTAATGAACACTGAAGCTTTCTTT. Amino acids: CASSRTYGQGVMNTEAFF.

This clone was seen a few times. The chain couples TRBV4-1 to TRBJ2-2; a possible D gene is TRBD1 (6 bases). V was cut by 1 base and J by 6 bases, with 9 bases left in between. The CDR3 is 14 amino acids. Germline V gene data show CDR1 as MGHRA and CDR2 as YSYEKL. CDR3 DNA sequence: TGCGCCAGCAGCCAAGGGACAGCTCCCGGGGAGCTGTTTTTT. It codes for CASSQGTAPGELFF.

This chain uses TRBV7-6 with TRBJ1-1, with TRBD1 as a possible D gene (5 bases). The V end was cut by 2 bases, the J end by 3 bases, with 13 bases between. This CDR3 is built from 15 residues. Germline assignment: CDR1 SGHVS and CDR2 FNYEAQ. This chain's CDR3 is CASSLTGSFHTEAFF. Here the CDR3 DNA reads TGTGCCAGCAGCTTAACAGGCTCCTTTCACACTGAAGCTTTCTTT. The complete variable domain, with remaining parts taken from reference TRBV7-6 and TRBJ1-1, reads GAGVSQSPRYKVTKRGQDVALRCDPISGHVSLYWYRQALGQGPEFLTYFNYEAQQDKSGLPNDRFSAERPEGSISTLTIQRTEQRDSAMYRCASSLTGSFHTEAFFGQGTRLTVV.

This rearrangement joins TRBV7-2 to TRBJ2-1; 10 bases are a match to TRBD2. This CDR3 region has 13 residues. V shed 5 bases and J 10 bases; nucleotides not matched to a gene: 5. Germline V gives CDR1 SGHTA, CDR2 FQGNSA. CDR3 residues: CASSTTSGKEQFF. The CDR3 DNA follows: TGTGCCAGCAGCACCACTAGCGGGAAAGAGCAGTTCTTC.

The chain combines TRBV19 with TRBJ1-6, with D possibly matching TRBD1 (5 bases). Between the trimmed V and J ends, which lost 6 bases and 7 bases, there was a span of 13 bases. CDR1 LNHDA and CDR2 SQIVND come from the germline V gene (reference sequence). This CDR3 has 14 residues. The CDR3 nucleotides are TGTGCCAGTAGCGCTGGGGCGGAAAATTCACCCCTCCACTTT. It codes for CASSAGAENSPLHF.

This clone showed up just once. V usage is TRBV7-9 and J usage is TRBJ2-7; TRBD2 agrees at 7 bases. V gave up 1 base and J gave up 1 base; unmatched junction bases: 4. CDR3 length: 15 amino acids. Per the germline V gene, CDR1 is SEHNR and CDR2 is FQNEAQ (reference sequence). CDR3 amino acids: CASSLEGGSSYEQYF. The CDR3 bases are TGTGCCAGCAGCTTAGAGGGCGGGAGTTCCTACGAGCAGTACTTC.

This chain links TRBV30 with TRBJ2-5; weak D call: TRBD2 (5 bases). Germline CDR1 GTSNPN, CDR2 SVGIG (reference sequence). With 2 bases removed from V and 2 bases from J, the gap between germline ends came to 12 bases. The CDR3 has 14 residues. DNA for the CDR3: TGTGCCTGGAGTCGTCGGGGTGTACAAGAGACCCAGTACTTC. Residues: CAWSRRGVQETQYF.

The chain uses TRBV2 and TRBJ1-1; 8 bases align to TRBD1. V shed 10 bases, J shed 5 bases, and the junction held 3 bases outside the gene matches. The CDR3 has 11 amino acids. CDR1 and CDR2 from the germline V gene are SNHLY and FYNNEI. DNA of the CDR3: TGTGCCAACCGACAGGGGACTGAAGCTTTCTTT. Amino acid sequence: CANRQGTEAFF.

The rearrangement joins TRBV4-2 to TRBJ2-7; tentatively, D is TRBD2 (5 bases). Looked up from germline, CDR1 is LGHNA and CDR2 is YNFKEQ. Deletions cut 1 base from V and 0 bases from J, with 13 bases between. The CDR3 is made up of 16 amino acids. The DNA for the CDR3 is TGTGCCAGCAGCCAAGTTTCCCGGGGTTCCTCCTACGAGCAGTACTTC. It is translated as CASSQVSRGSSYEQYF.

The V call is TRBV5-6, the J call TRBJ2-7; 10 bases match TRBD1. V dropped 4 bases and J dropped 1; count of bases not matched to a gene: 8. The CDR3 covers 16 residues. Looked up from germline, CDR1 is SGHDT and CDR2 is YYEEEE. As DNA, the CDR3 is TGTGCCAGCAGCCCGGCGACAGGGGGCGTTTCCTACGAGCAGTACTTC. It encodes CASSPATGGVSYEQYF.

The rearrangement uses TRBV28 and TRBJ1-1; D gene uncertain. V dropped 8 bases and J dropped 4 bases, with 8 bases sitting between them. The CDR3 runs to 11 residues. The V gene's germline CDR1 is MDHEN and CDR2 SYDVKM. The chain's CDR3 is CASPSVTEAFF. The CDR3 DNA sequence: TGTGCCAGCCCCTCTGTCACTGAAGCTTTCTTT.

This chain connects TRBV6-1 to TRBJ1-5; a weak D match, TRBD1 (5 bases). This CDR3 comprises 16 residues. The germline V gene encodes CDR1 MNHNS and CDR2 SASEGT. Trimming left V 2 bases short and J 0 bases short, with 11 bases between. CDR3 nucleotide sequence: TGTGCCAGCAGTGAAATGACAGCGTATAGCAATCAGCCCCAGCATTTT. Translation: CASSEMTAYSNQPQHF.

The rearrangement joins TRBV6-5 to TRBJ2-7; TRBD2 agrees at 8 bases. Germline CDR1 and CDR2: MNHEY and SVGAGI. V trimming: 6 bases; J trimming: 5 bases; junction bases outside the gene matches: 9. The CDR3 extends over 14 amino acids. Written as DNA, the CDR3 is TGTGCCAGCAGCCCCGGACTAGCTTCCAACGAGCAGTACTTC. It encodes CASSPGLASNEQYF.

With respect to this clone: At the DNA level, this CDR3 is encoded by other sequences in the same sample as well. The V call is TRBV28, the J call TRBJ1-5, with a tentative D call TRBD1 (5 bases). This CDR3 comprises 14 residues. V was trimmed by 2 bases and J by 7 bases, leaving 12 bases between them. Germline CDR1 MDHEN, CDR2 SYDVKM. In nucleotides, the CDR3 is TGTGCCAGCAGTTTACGCCAGGGATGGCAGCCCCAGCATTTT. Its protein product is CASSLRQGWQPQHF.

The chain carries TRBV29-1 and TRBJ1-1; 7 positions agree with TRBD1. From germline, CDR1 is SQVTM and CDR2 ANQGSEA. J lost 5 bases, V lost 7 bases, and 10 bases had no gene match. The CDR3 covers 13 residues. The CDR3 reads CSAQTGRWTEAFF. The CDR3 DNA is TGCAGCGCCCAGACAGGGAGATGGACTGAAGCTTTCTTT.

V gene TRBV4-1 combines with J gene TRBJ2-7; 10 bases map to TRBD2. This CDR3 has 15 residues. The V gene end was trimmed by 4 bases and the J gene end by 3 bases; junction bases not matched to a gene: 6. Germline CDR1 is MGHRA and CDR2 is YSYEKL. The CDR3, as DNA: TGCGCCAGCAGCCCCAGAGGGACTAGCGTCTACGAGCAGTACTTC. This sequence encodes CASSPRGTSVYEQYF.

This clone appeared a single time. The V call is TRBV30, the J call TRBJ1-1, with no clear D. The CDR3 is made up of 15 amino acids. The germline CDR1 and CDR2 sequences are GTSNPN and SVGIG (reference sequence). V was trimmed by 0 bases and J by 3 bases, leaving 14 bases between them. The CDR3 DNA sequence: TGTGCCTGGAGTGTAAACCCCTGGGCAGACACTGAAGCTTTCTTT. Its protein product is CAWSVNPWADTEAFF.

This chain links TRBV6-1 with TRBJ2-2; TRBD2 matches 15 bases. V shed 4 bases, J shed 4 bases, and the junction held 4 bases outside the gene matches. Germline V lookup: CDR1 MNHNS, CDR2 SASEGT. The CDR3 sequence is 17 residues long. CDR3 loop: CASSAGTSGGSTGELFF. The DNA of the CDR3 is TGTGCCAGCAGTGCCGGGACTAGCGGGGGGAGCACCGGGGAGCTGTTTTTT.

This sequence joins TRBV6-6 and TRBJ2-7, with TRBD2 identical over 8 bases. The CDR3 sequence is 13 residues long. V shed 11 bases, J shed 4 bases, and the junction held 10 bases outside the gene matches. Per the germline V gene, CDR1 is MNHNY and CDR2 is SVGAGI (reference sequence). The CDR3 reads CAHGRSGSYEQYF. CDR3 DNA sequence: TGTGCCCACGGCCGGAGCGGGAGTTACGAGCAGTACTTC.

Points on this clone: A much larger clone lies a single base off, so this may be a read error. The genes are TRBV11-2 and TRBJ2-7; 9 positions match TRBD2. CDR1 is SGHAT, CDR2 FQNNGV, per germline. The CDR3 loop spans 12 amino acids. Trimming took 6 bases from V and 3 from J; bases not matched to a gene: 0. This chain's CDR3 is CASRTSGYEQYF. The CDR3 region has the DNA TGTGCCAGCAGGACTAGCGGCTACGAGCAGTACTTC.

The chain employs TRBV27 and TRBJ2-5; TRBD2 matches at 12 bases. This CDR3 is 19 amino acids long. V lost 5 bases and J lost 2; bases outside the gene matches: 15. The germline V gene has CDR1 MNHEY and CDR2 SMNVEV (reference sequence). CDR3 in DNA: TGTGCCAGCAGTAAAACGGTTCTAGCGGGAGGGCGCGATCAAGAGACCCAGTACTTC. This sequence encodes CASSKTVLAGGRDQETQYF.

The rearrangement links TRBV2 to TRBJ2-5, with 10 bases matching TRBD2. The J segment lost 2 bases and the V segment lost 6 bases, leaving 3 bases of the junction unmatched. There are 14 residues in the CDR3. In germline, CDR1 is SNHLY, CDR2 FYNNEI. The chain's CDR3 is CASSETSGQETQYF. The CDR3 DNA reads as TGTGCCAGCAGCGAGACTAGCGGGCAAGAGACCCAGTACTTC.